Below, 2 T cell receptor beta chains from the same sample are listed, as sequenced in a study of T cell responses to AZD1222 COVID-19 vaccine. Assay used: immunoSEQ multiplex PCR; TCRdb lists only in-frame clones, some missing. This sample has 110,000 to 150,000 clones; around 88% occur once, and the top ten carry 3% to 4.5%. The source was peripheral blood, collected on day 0 of AZD1222 vaccination. These receptors were obtained from an adult in good health.

DNA for the CDR3: TGTGCCAGCAGCCGCCAGGGAATGAATGGCTACACCTTC. Translation gives CASSRQGMNGYTF. V gene TRBV5-5 combines with J gene TRBJ1-2; tentatively, D is TRBD1 (5 bases). Trimming took 4 bases from V and 6 from J, leaving 13 bases between them. The germline CDR1 and CDR2 sequences are SGHKS and YYEKEE (reference sequence). CDR3 size: 13 residues.

The rearrangement uses TRBV27 and TRBJ2-6; D gene unclear. The CDR3 length is 13 residues. Trimming shortened V by 3 bases and J by 0 bases, and 0 bases separated the two germline ends. CDR1 and CDR2 from the germline V gene are MNHEY and SMNVEV (reference sequence). The CDR3 sequence: CASSFSGANVLTF. The CDR3 nucleotides read TGTGCCAGCAGTTTCTCTGGGGCCAACGTCCTGACTTTC.